This is a list of T cell receptor beta chains from one sample in a study of control samples from healthy donors and cancer patients. Produced via immunoSEQ multiplex PCR; TCRdb's table is partial and in-frame only. The sample records some 110,000 clones, approximately 93% being singletons. The material sequenced was blood. The receptors here all came from a man in his thirties or forties in good health. Both conserved end residues are part of each CDR3. The order of the fields is V gene, J gene, D gene, CDR3 protein. D genes are given only for firm matches.

v_gene: TRBV5-5; j_gene: TRBJ1-4; d_gene: .; CDR3aa: CASSLGTIKEEKLFF
v_gene: TRBV28; j_gene: TRBJ1-4; d_gene: .; CDR3aa: CASNRGEGVLNEKLFF
v_gene: TRBV5-1; j_gene: TRBJ1-1; d_gene: TRBD1; CDR3aa: CASSQGGLVNTEAFF
v_gene: TRBV14; j_gene: TRBJ2-4; d_gene: .; CDR3aa: CASSPHWEGGNIQYF
v_gene: TRBV10-3; j_gene: TRBJ1-2; d_gene: TRBD1; CDR3aa: CAISRDREDYGYTF
v_gene: TRBV27; j_gene: TRBJ1-4; d_gene: .; CDR3aa: CASSQRGGNEKLFF
v_gene: TRBV7-9; j_gene: TRBJ1-1; d_gene: TRBD1; CDR3aa: CASSEGQGSEAFF
v_gene: TRBV27; j_gene: TRBJ2-5; d_gene: TRBD2; CDR3aa: CASRGLEETQYF
v_gene: TRBV24-1; j_gene: TRBJ2-3; d_gene: .; CDR3aa: CATSDQDHSATQYF
v_gene: TRBV27; j_gene: TRBJ2-3; d_gene: .; CDR3aa: CASKGHPVPDTQYF
v_gene: TRBV28; j_gene: TRBJ1-2; d_gene: .; CDR3aa: CASRGGRNYGYTF
v_gene: TRBV2; j_gene: TRBJ1-2; d_gene: TRBD1; CDR3aa: CASSAGGTGFSYGYTF
v_gene: TRBV19; j_gene: TRBJ1-1; d_gene: .; CDR3aa: CASSLIGNTEAFF
v_gene: TRBV11-2; j_gene: TRBJ1-2; d_gene: TRBD1; CDR3aa: CASSPGTGGGYTF
v_gene: TRBV4-1; j_gene: TRBJ1-4; d_gene: TRBD1; CDR3aa: CASSQDPTGDNEKLFF
v_gene: TRBV29-1; j_gene: TRBJ1-2; d_gene: .; CDR3aa: CSVEDRDGYTF
v_gene: TRBV27; j_gene: TRBJ1-5; d_gene: .; CDR3aa: CASSFRGPNQPQHF
v_gene: TRBV12-5; j_gene: TRBJ2-1; d_gene: .; CDR3aa: CASGLNPGSSYNEQFF
v_gene: TRBV6-2/TRBV6-3; j_gene: TRBJ2-1; d_gene: TRBD2; CDR3aa: CASSFDRTSGVINEQFF
v_gene: TRBV6-5; j_gene: TRBJ1-4; d_gene: .; CDR3aa: CASSYSGADKLFF
v_gene: TRBV24-1; j_gene: TRBJ1-1; d_gene: .; CDR3aa: CATSDLWGTEAFF
v_gene: TRBV24-1; j_gene: TRBJ2-2; d_gene: TRBD1; CDR3aa: CATSDPGQANTGELFF
v_gene: TRBV6-5; j_gene: TRBJ1-5; d_gene: .; CDR3aa: CASSPLRDQPQHF
v_gene: TRBV11-2; j_gene: TRBJ1-2; d_gene: .; CDR3aa: CASSLRAGGYTF
v_gene: TRBV19; j_gene: TRBJ1-5; d_gene: TRBD1; CDR3aa: CATETYRGDNQPQHF
v_gene: TRBV18; j_gene: TRBJ1-5; d_gene: .; CDR3aa: CASSPGGIYQPQHF
v_gene: TRBV6-5; j_gene: TRBJ2-5; d_gene: .; CDR3aa: CASSPGDATGETQYF
v_gene: TRBV5-1; j_gene: TRBJ1-1; d_gene: .; CDR3aa: CASSTTTGNTEAFF
v_gene: TRBV10-3; j_gene: TRBJ1-1; d_gene: .; CDR3aa: CAISESQGNTEAFF
v_gene: TRBV30; j_gene: TRBJ1-6; d_gene: .; CDR3aa: CAWSAGQIPSLHF
v_gene: TRBV18; j_gene: TRBJ2-1; d_gene: TRBD2; CDR3aa: CASSPGTSAVEQFF
v_gene: TRBV5-1; j_gene: TRBJ2-1; d_gene: TRBD2; CDR3aa: CASSLDPGGLSDEQFF
v_gene: TRBV9; j_gene: TRBJ2-7; d_gene: .; CDR3aa: CASSVDTGAMWEQYF
v_gene: TRBV5-4; j_gene: TRBJ1-1; d_gene: TRBD1; CDR3aa: CASLQGGMNTEAFF
v_gene: TRBV7-2; j_gene: TRBJ1-1; d_gene: .; CDR3aa: CASSLWGNTEAFF
v_gene: TRBV6-4; j_gene: TRBJ2-1; d_gene: .; CDR3aa: CASSPPGPVQFF
v_gene: TRBV5-1; j_gene: TRBJ2-3; d_gene: .; CDR3aa: CASSVHTDTQYF
v_gene: TRBV18; j_gene: TRBJ2-1; d_gene: .; CDR3aa: CASSLTVSYNEQFF
v_gene: TRBV29-1; j_gene: TRBJ1-2; d_gene: .; CDR3aa: CSVLGEGVYGYTF
v_gene: TRBV7-9; j_gene: TRBJ1-3; d_gene: TRBD1; CDR3aa: CASSLVQGASSGNTIYF
v_gene: TRBV19; j_gene: TRBJ2-2; d_gene: .; CDR3aa: CASSPPGGFTGELFF
v_gene: TRBV19; j_gene: TRBJ1-6; d_gene: .; CDR3aa: CASSLRGDNSPLHF
v_gene: TRBV2; j_gene: TRBJ1-1; d_gene: .; CDR3aa: CASRPRRGTEAFF
v_gene: TRBV7-9; j_gene: TRBJ1-1; d_gene: .; CDR3aa: CASSLGIEEGFSEAFF
v_gene: TRBV7-9; j_gene: TRBJ2-3; d_gene: .; CDR3aa: CASIPLGGDTQYF
v_gene: TRBV11-3; j_gene: TRBJ2-3; d_gene: TRBD2; CDR3aa: CASSLGLAGESTDTQYF
v_gene: TRBV15; j_gene: TRBJ1-5; d_gene: .; CDR3aa: CATSRDVGYQPQHF
v_gene: TRBV6-6; j_gene: TRBJ1-1; d_gene: .; CDR3aa: CASIPGGGTEAFF
v_gene: TRBV5-6; j_gene: TRBJ2-3; d_gene: TRBD2; CDR3aa: CASSFRAGGTDTQYF
v_gene: TRBV11-3; j_gene: TRBJ2-3; d_gene: .; CDR3aa: CASSLDFSDTQYF
v_gene: TRBV5-1; j_gene: TRBJ2-1; d_gene: TRBD2; CDR3aa: CASSTPTLSSGGASYNEQFF
v_gene: TRBV19; j_gene: TRBJ1-5; d_gene: .; CDR3aa: CASSIFGYSRQVSSNQPQHF